These 29 T cell receptor beta chains were sequenced from one sample in a study of T cell responses to AZD1222 COVID-19 vaccine. Profiled with immunoSEQ multiplex PCR; TCRdb holds only in-frame clones, not every one. This table holds fewer than 200,000 clones, around 88% found once. The sequencing used peripheral blood, collected 28 days after the second AZD1222 dose. The receptors come from an adult who received the AZD1222 COVID-19 vaccine.

This rearrangement joins TRBV19 to TRBJ1-2, with 7 bases fitting TRBD1. The junction had 11 bases not matched to a gene; V was cut back by 3 bases and J by 4 bases. The CDR3 is 16 amino acids. The germline V gene encodes CDR1 LNHDA and CDR2 SQIVND (reference sequence). The CDR3 sequence is CASSMDRPRRGYGYTF. CDR3 nucleotides: TGTGCCAGTAGTATGGACAGGCCGCGTCGGGGCTATGGCTACACCTTC.

The chain joins TRBV6-5 to TRBJ1-1; D is unresolved. Deletions cut 2 bases from V and 11 bases from J, with 9 bases between. CDR3 length: 11 residues. CDR1 is MNHEY, CDR2 SVGAGI, per germline. For the CDR3, the DNA is TGTGCCAGCAGTTACAAGGAGGTGGCTTTCTTT. Residues: CASSYKEVAFF.

J is TRBJ2-5 and V is TRBV7-9; D may be TRBD1 or TRBD2 (7 bases each). The germline gives CDR1 SEHNR, CDR2 FQNEAQ (reference sequence). V was pared by 4 bases and J by 7 bases, with 10 bases between. The length of the CDR3 is 12 residues. CDR3 region: CASSSGGVTQYF. The CDR3 nucleotides are TGTGCCAGCAGCTCAGGGGGGGTGACCCAGTACTTC.

This clone was observed a single time. The chain carries TRBV5-1 and TRBJ2-3; no clear D. The V end was cut by 3 bases, the J end by 0 bases, with 8 bases between. The CDR3 runs 14 residues. Germline V lookup: CDR1 SGHRS, CDR2 YFSETQ. CDR3 amino acids: CASSSRSSTDTQYF. DNA for the CDR3: TGCGCCAGCAGCTCCAGGAGTAGCACAGATACGCAGTATTTT. The whole variable domain, remainder taken from reference TRBV5-1 and TRBJ2-3, is KAGVTQTPRYLIKTRGQQVTLSCSPISGHRSVSWYQQTPGQGLQFLFEYFSETQRNKGNFPGRFSGRQFSNSRSEMNVSTLELGDSALYLCASSSRSSTDTQYFGPGTRLTVL.

This clone is a singleton in its sample. The CDR3 coding sequence is TGTGCCATCAGTGAGACTAGCGGGGGGCGATACGAGCAGTACTTC. This translates into CAISETSGGRYEQYF. The chain combines TRBV10-3 with TRBJ2-7; 12 bases fit TRBD2. V shed 2 bases, J shed 4 bases, and the junction held 3 bases outside the gene matches. Germline V lookup: CDR1 ENHRY, CDR2 SYGVKD. This CDR3 is built from 15 residues.

The chain joins TRBV3-1 (or the pseudogene TRBV3-2) to TRBJ2-3, with D possibly TRBD2 on 5 matching bases. From germline, CDR1 is LGHDT and CDR2 YNNKEL (reference sequence). The CDR3 spans 16 residues. Trimming stripped 3 bases from V and 2 bases from J, with 15 bases between. The CDR3 loop reads CASSQARTDNTDTQYF. The CDR3 DNA reads TGTGCCAGCAGCCAGGCCCGGACTGATAACACAGATACGCAGTATTTT.

The chain couples TRBV19 to TRBJ2-5; 7 bases agree with TRBD1. With V trimmed by 6 bases and J by 0 bases, 10 bases remained unmatched. Germline assignment: CDR1 LNHDA and CDR2 SQIVND (reference sequence). The CDR3 extends over 16 amino acids. This chain's CDR3 is CASSKSGQQNQETQYF. The CDR3 DNA is TGTGCCAGTAGCAAATCGGGACAGCAAAACCAAGAGACCCAGTACTTC.

The chain employs TRBV6-5 and TRBJ2-3, with D perhaps TRBD2 (7 bases). Trimming shortened V by 5 bases and J by 3 bases, and 15 bases separated the two germline ends. CDR3 length: 15 residues. Germline values: CDR1 MNHEY, CDR2 SVGAGI. The CDR3 DNA reads TGTGCCAGCAGTCCCCCTAGGGGGGGGACAGATACGCAGTATTTT. Protein product: CASSPPRGGTDTQYF.

The rearrangement joins TRBV6-5 to TRBJ1-3; D gene uncertain. This CDR3 region has 15 residues. V was shortened by 7 bases and J by 2 bases, with 15 bases between the two germline ends. Germline V gene lookup returns CDR1 MNHEY and CDR2 SVGAGI. The DNA for the CDR3 is TGTGCCAGCAAAGGTTCGGGGTTAGCTGGAAACACCATATATTTT. Translation: CASKGSGLAGNTIYF.

The J gene is TRBJ1-2, the V gene TRBV19; D is perhaps TRBD1 (6 bases). Trimming took 9 bases from V and 7 from J, leaving 21 bases between them. In germline, CDR1 is LNHDA, CDR2 SQIVND (reference sequence). This CDR3 spans 14 amino acids. This chain's CDR3 is CASQKGVDTGGYTF. Here the CDR3 DNA reads TGTGCCAGCCAGAAGGGGGTAGATACCGGTGGCTACACCTTC.

The chain is built from TRBV7-2 and TRBJ2-7; D may be TRBD1 (6 bases). This CDR3 contains 13 residues. Germline V CDR1 and CDR2: SGHTA, FQGNSA. Trimming took off 3 bases at V and 0 bases at J, with 6 bases between the two ends. This CDR3 reads CASSLDSSYEQYF. The CDR3 bases are TGTGCCAGCAGCTTGGACAGCTCCTACGAGCAGTACTTC. The entire variable domain, with the rest obtained from reference TRBV7-2 and TRBJ2-7, is as follows: GAGVSQSPSNKVTEKGKDVELRCDPISGHTALYWYRQSLGQGLEFLIYFQGNSAPDKSGLPSDRFSAERTGGSVSTLTIQRTQQEDSAVYLCASSLDSSYEQYFGPGTRLTVT.

This clone was detected a few times. V gene TRBV6-6 combines with J gene TRBJ1-1; a possible D gene is TRBD1 (5 bases). Deletions cut 6 bases from V and 8 bases from J, with 13 bases between. The CDR3 is 12 amino acids. CDR1 is MNHNY and CDR2 is SVGAGI in the germline V gene (reference sequence). The CDR3 spells CASSLAGTEAFF. The CDR3 nucleotides read TGTGCCAGCAGCCTGGCCGGGACCGAAGCTTTCTTT.

The gene calls are TRBV21-1 and TRBJ2-5; the D segment call TRBD1 is taken from the table without a DNA check. TRBV21-1 is annotated as a pseudogene. The CDR3 is 14 amino acids. CDR3 nucleotides: TGTGCCAGCAGCAAAAGGGACAGGGAAGAGACCCAGTACTTC. Its protein is CASSKRDREETQYF.

The CDR3 DNA follows: TGTGCCAGCAGCTTGGCCCTTGGCGGGGGGGCATGGTCCAAAAACATTCAGTACTTC. Protein sequence: CASSLALGGGAWSKNIQYF. The rearrangement links TRBV5-8 to TRBJ2-4; 9 positions match TRBD2. Trimming took 0 bases from V and 2 from J; bases not matched to a gene: 12. The CDR3 has 19 amino acids. The germline V gene has CDR1 SGHTS and CDR2 YDEGEE.

The chain is built from TRBV12-3 or TRBV12-4 and TRBJ2-1, with TRBD2 as a possible D gene (5 bases). Trimming took 6 bases from V and 9 from J, leaving 12 bases between them. The CDR3 runs to 12 residues. The CDR3 reads CASSIRRGEQFF. The CDR3 DNA is TGTGCCAGCAGCATTCGCCGGGGTGAGCAGTTCTTC.

The genes are TRBV10-3 and TRBJ2-3; 10 bases fit TRBD2. With V trimmed by 11 bases and J by 0 bases, 14 bases remained unmatched. The CDR3 runs to 17 residues. Germline CDR1 reads ENHRY; CDR2 reads SYGVKD. In DNA form, the CDR3 reads TGTGCCTCGAAGGGTCTAGCGGGGGCCCTAAGCACAGATACGCAGTATTTT. Translation: CASKGLAGALSTDTQYF.

Comments on this clone: Since no conserved phenylalanine or tryptophan closes the CDR3, a read error is the likely cause. Because the CDR3's place on the DNA is in doubt, the DNA is left out and the CDR3 is given as listed by TCRdb. The rearrangement uses TRBV6-5 and TRBJ1-2. The CDR3 region is 11 residues in length, termini included. Per the germline V gene, CDR1 is MNHEY and CDR2 is SVGAGI. The CDR3 here is CAFLGRPLTFG.

This chain connects TRBV6-2 or TRBV6-3 to TRBJ2-7; a possible D gene is TRBD1 (5 bases). The V gene's germline CDR1 is MNHEY and CDR2 SVGEGT. V lost 5 bases to trimming and J lost 3 bases, with 20 bases between them. This CDR3 is built from 16 residues. The chain's CDR3 is CASSPIRAVGVYEQYF. The DNA for the CDR3 is TGTGCCAGCAGTCCAATTCGGGCAGTAGGGGTCTACGAGCAGTACTTC.

The chain is built from TRBV7-2 and TRBJ2-2, with a possible D match to TRBD2 (6 bases). CDR3 length: 15 amino acids. The V end lost 2 bases, the J end lost 4 bases, and 11 bases lay between the germline ends. CDR1 is SGHTA, CDR2 FQGNSA, per germline. The CDR3 here is CASSLNGGSTGELFF. The DNA for the CDR3 is TGTGCCAGCAGCTTAAATGGAGGGTCCACCGGGGAGCTGTTTTTT.

The chain employs TRBV30 and TRBJ1-1; D is unclear. This CDR3 comprises 12 residues. Trimming cost V 2 bases and J 6 bases, with 10 bases left between them. Germline V lookup: CDR1 GTSNPN, CDR2 SVGIG (reference sequence). The CDR3 loop reads CAWSYRSAEAFF. The CDR3 DNA sequence: TGTGCCTGGAGTTACAGATCCGCTGAAGCTTTCTTT.

The chain links TRBV9 to TRBJ2-1; weak D call: TRBD1 (5 bases). Germline V gene data show CDR1 as SGDLS and CDR2 as YYNGEE. The ends were cut back, 0 bases at V and 5 bases at J, with 12 bases in the middle. The CDR3 contains 15 residues. The CDR3 region is CASSVAGAGNNEQFF. The CDR3, as DNA: TGTGCCAGCAGCGTAGCAGGAGCAGGGAACAATGAGCAGTTCTTC.

The rearrangement links TRBV3-1 (or the pseudogene TRBV3-2) to TRBJ2-7, with TRBD1 matching 12 bases. V dropped 0 bases and J dropped 4; count of bases not matched to a gene: 4. CDR3 length equals 16 residues. Germline CDR1 reads LGHDT; CDR2 reads YNNKEL (reference sequence). The CDR3 DNA reads as TGTGCCAGCAGCCAAGATGGGACAGGGGGCCGGTACGAGCAGTACTTC. Translating gives CASSQDGTGGRYEQYF.

This chain uses TRBV5-1 with TRBJ1-1; a weak D match, TRBD1 (5 bases). The CDR3 is made up of 17 amino acids. With 2 bases removed from V and 1 base from J, the gap between germline ends came to 18 bases. Germline CDR1 and CDR2: SGHRS and YFSETQ. As DNA, the CDR3 is TGCGCCAGCAGCTTAGAAGCCCAGGGAGGTGCGAACACTGAAGCTTTCTTT. Amino acid sequence: CASSLEAQGGANTEAFF.

This clone was recorded a few times. The genes are TRBV7-9 and TRBJ2-7; TRBD1 agrees at 7 bases. The V gene end was trimmed by 0 bases and the J gene end by 4 bases; junction bases not matched to a gene: 3. This CDR3 region has 14 residues. Per the germline V gene, CDR1 is SEHNR and CDR2 is FQNEAQ (reference sequence). CDR3 in amino acids: CASSLADRRYEQYF. As DNA, the CDR3 is TGTGCCAGCAGCTTAGCGGACAGGAGGTACGAGCAGTACTTC.

This clone appeared once. This chain links TRBV28 with TRBJ1-6; 8 nucleotides agree with TRBD1. This CDR3 is built from 15 residues. With 3 bases clipped from V and 7 bases from J, the junction kept 5 bases outside the gene matches. CDR1 MDHEN and CDR2 SYDVKM come from the germline V gene. The CDR3 sequence is CASSFVQGANSPLHF. Here the CDR3 DNA reads TGTGCCAGCAGTTTTGTGCAGGGGGCAAATTCACCCCTCCACTTT.

V is TRBV30 and J is TRBJ1-1; the D gene is possibly TRBD1 (5 bases). CDR1 is GTSNPN, CDR2 SVGIG, per germline (reference sequence). Trimming cost V 8 bases and J 3 bases, with 10 bases left between them. CDR3 length: 11 amino acids. The CDR3 region has the DNA TGTGCCGCAGAAGGGGACACTGAAGCTTTCTTT. Amino acids: CAAEGDTEAFF.

The V and J genes are TRBV10-3 and TRBJ1-1, with 8 bases matching TRBD1. CDR3 length: 15 amino acids. The V and J ends lost 0 bases and 2 bases, in that order; junction bases with no gene match: 2. Per germline, CDR1 ENHRY and CDR2 SYGVKD. The CDR3 DNA is TGTGCCATCAGTGAGTCAGCAGGGGGCAACACTGAAGCTTTCTTT. This codes for CAISESAGGNTEAFF.

This chain joins TRBV6-2 or TRBV6-3 and TRBJ2-3; the match to TRBD1 covers 7 bases. The CDR3 contains 14 residues. V lost 5 bases and J lost 5; bases outside the gene matches: 7. Germline CDR1 reads MNHEY; CDR2 reads SVGEGT. CDR3 amino acids: CASSRDSILDTQYF. The CDR3 DNA reads TGTGCCAGCAGTAGGGACAGTATTTTAGATACGCAGTATTTT.

The chain uses TRBV11-2 and TRBJ2-2, with 13 bases fitting TRBD2. The CDR3 extends over 15 amino acids. The germline V gene encodes CDR1 SGHAT and CDR2 FQNNGV. V lost 5 bases, J lost 7 bases, and 4 bases stayed unmatched. The CDR3 sequence: CASSHGTSGVGELFF. The CDR3 DNA reads as TGTGCCAGCAGCCACGGGACTAGCGGGGTCGGGGAGCTGTTTTTT.